This passage covers 25 T cell receptor beta chains from one sample sequenced in a study of blood T cell repertoires in COVID-19 (dated by TCRdb to 2020 to 2022). The library was generated by the immunoSEQ multiplex PCR assay. In its TCRdb copy, this immuneACCESS table keeps in-frame sequences only and misses some clones. Where compared with another copy, unresolved V genes explain less than half of these, and the others have no known cause. The sample yields over 200,000 clones; about 88% were counted once. 1.9% of the sample rests with the top ten. The specimen sequenced was peripheral blood. All receptors derive from a man between 40 and 49 years old with active or convalescent COVID-19.

The J gene is TRBJ1-2, the V gene TRBV6-5; no firm D call. Germline CDR1 reads MNHEY; CDR2 reads SVGAGI. This CDR3 contains 11 residues. V lost 10 bases, J lost 3 bases, and 9 bases lay in between. For the CDR3, the DNA is TGTGCCACCACGGGTGACTATGGCTACACCTTC. Amino acids: CATTGDYGYTF.

This sequence joins TRBV7-3 and TRBJ2-3, with a possible D match to TRBD1 (5 bases). Trimming removed 0 bases from V and 0 bases from J, with 7 bases in between. Germline CDR1 is SGHTA and CDR2 is FQGTGA. This CDR3 spans 15 amino acids. CDR3 nucleotide sequence: TGTGCCAGCAGCTTAACGGCAGGGAGCACAGATACGCAGTATTTT. It translates to CASSLTAGSTDTQYF.

V and J are TRBV5-1 and TRBJ1-1, with D possibly being TRBD1 (6 bases). The CDR3 has 16 amino acids. Per germline, CDR1 SGHRS and CDR2 YFSETQ. Deletions cut 4 bases from V and 6 bases from J, with 22 bases between. The CDR3 here is CASSTRTAATTPEAFF. The CDR3 nucleotides are TGCGCCAGCAGCACCCGGACAGCGGCAACTACTCCTGAAGCTTTCTTT.

The rearrangement joins TRBV3-1 (or the pseudogene TRBV3-2) to TRBJ1-2; the D is unclear. CDR1 is LGHDT, CDR2 YNNKEL, per germline (reference sequence). Trimming left V 2 bases short and J 1 base short, with 8 bases between. This CDR3 is 14 amino acids long. Written as DNA, the CDR3 is TGTGCCAGCAGCCAACCGGGAAATAACTATGGCTACACCTTC. The encoded protein is CASSQPGNNYGYTF.

This clone turned up a few times. The DNA of the CDR3 is TGTGCCTGGAGGCGCCTTCTATCCCTTACTGAAGCTTTCTTT. It codes for CAWRRLLSLTEAFF. The gene calls are TRBV30 and TRBJ1-1; no definite D call. CDR1 is GTSNPN, CDR2 SVGIG, per germline (reference sequence). V dropped 3 bases and J dropped 5 bases, with 16 bases sitting between them. The CDR3 runs 14 residues.

The chain couples TRBV6-5 to TRBJ2-7, with 7 bases identical to TRBD2. Germline V CDR1 and CDR2: MNHEY, SVGAGI. V trimming: 8 bases; J trimming: 9 bases; junction bases outside the gene matches: 13. This CDR3 region has 13 residues. The chain's CDR3 is CASSTGLAARQYF. CDR3 in DNA: TGTGCCAGCTCGACCGGCCTAGCGGCCAGGCAGTACTTC.

The chain uses TRBV5-1 and TRBJ2-2; 8 nucleotides line up with TRBD2. Germline CDR1 reads SGHRS; CDR2 reads YFSETQ. The length of the CDR3 is 15 residues. V shed 4 bases and J 6 bases; nucleotides not matched to a gene: 8. The CDR3 here is CASSPGDGGAGELFF. DNA for the CDR3: TGCGCCAGCAGCCCTGGAGACGGGGGGGCCGGGGAGCTGTTTTTT.

The chain has TRBV6-1 and TRBJ1-5; D gene uncertain. Trimming pared 2 bases from V and 6 bases from J, leaving 14 bases between. Germline CDR1 MNHNS, CDR2 SASEGT. This CDR3 is 15 amino acids long. In DNA form, the CDR3 reads TGTGCCAGCAGTGAATCGGCGGGAAACCTTCAGCCCCAGCATTTT. The encoded protein is CASSESAGNLQPQHF.

CDR3 amino acids: CASSSPGGIGSNQPQHF. The DNA for the CDR3 is TGTGCCAGCAGCTCCCCCGGGGGTATAGGTAGCAATCAGCCCCAGCATTTT. This chain connects TRBV7-9 to TRBJ1-5; D is possibly TRBD1 (5 bases). Germline V gives CDR1 SEHNR, CDR2 FQNEAQ (reference sequence). This CDR3 is built from 17 residues. V lost 4 bases to trimming and J lost 0 bases, with 16 bases between them.

V and J are TRBV2 and TRBJ1-1, with D tentatively TRBD1 (5 bases). CDR1 and CDR2 (germline): SNHLY, FYNNEI. This CDR3 region has 12 residues. The V and J ends lost 9 bases and 4 bases respectively, with 12 bases between them. CDR3 region: CASVRGGTEAFF. The CDR3 bases are TGTGCCAGTGTAAGGGGAGGCACTGAAGCTTTCTTT.

DNA of the CDR3: TGTGCCAGCAGGACCACAGGAATGAACACTGAAGCTTTCTTT. Translating it yields CASRTTGMNTEAFF. The chain uses TRBV6-5 and TRBJ1-1, with a possible D match to TRBD1 (5 bases). Trimming left V 6 bases short and J 0 bases short, with 11 bases between. Germline CDR1 and CDR2: MNHEY and SVGAGI. The CDR3 has 14 amino acids.

This chain uses TRBV19 with TRBJ2-7; 10 bases match TRBD2. The junction had 7 bases not matched to a gene; V was cut back by 3 bases and J by 5 bases. CDR1 and CDR2 from the germline V gene are LNHDA and SQIVND (reference sequence). This CDR3 has 15 amino acids. The CDR3 here is CASSMELAGGDEQYF. Written as DNA, the CDR3 is TGTGCCAGTAGTATGGAGTTAGCGGGAGGCGACGAGCAGTACTTC.

This clone came up many times. The chain joins TRBV6-5 to TRBJ2-2, with TRBD1 identical over 7 bases. Germline trimming cut 11 bases from V and 3 bases from J; bases unmatched to any gene: 9. CDR1 MNHEY and CDR2 SVGAGI come from the germline V gene. The CDR3 has 14 amino acids. CDR3 nucleotide sequence: TGTGCCGGCCAGGGGCAGGGGGACACCGGGGAGCTGTTTTTT. Amino acids: CAGQGQGDTGELFF.

V and J are TRBV3-1 (or the pseudogene TRBV3-2) and TRBJ1-3; no clear D. V lost 0 bases and J lost 3, with 9 bases in between. Germline loops: CDR1 LGHDT, CDR2 YNNKEL (reference sequence). The CDR3 totals 15 residues. CDR3 coding DNA: TGTGCCAGCAGCCAAGAATCAGTTTTTGGAAACACCATATATTTT. Amino acids: CASSQESVFGNTIYF.

V usage is TRBV28 and J usage is TRBJ1-2; possibly TRBD1 for D (6 bases). Trimming shortened V by 3 bases and J by 5 bases, and 13 bases separated the two germline ends. The CDR3 length is 14 residues. Germline V gene data show CDR1 as MDHEN and CDR2 as SYDVKM. CDR3 DNA: TGTGCCAGCAGTTTGAGGGGGTCGAGGTATGGCTACACCTTC. Translated, it gives CASSLRGSRYGYTF.

This chain joins TRBV30 and TRBJ1-4; D not certain. V was cut by 2 bases and J by 3 bases, with 10 bases left in between. This CDR3 spans 14 amino acids. Germline V CDR1 and CDR2: GTSNPN, SVGIG (reference sequence). CDR3 sequence (DNA): TGTGCCTGGAGTTGGGGAGGATCTAATGAAAAACTGTTTTTT. Encoded protein: CAWSWGGSNEKLFF.

This clone has just one count. The chain links TRBV7-9 to TRBJ2-1; possibly TRBD2 for D (7 bases). Trimming stripped 3 bases from V and 8 bases from J, with 17 bases between. Germline loops: CDR1 SEHNR, CDR2 FQNEAQ (reference sequence). The CDR3 is 15 amino acids. The CDR3 sequence is CASSFFRTGRDEQFF. The DNA for the CDR3 is TGTGCCAGCAGCTTCTTTCGCACAGGGAGGGATGAGCAGTTCTTC.

The chain recombines TRBV28 with TRBJ2-7; 11 bases line up with TRBD2. The CDR3 is made up of 14 amino acids. V lost 2 bases to trimming and J lost 6 bases; unmatched junction nucleotides: 3. Germline values: CDR1 MDHEN, CDR2 SYDVKM. Here the CDR3 reads CASSLVLAGVEQYF. The CDR3 DNA follows: TGTGCCAGCAGTTTAGTACTAGCGGGAGTCGAGCAGTACTTC.

The chain joins TRBV6-5 to TRBJ2-5; D not certain. The CDR3 length is 14 residues. Deletions cut 6 bases from V and 4 bases from J, with 15 bases between. Per the germline V gene, CDR1 is MNHEY and CDR2 is SVGAGI. This chain's CDR3 is CASSILQGGETQYF. The DNA of the CDR3 is TGTGCCAGCAGCATTCTCCAAGGCGGAGAGACCCAGTACTTC.

J is TRBJ2-4 and V is TRBV19; D remains ambiguous. The germline V gene encodes CDR1 LNHDA and CDR2 SQIVND (reference sequence). The CDR3 runs 16 residues. The V end lost 3 bases, the J end lost 0 bases, and 12 bases lay between the germline ends. DNA for the CDR3: TGTGCCAGTAGTATGCCTATCTTCCTAGCCAAAAACATTCAGTACTTC. It specifies CASSMPIFLAKNIQYF.

The chain uses TRBV19 and TRBJ2-1, with D tentatively TRBD2 (6 bases). V was clipped by 7 bases and J by 7 bases, with 14 bases between them. Germline V gene sequence: CDR1 LNHDA, CDR2 SQIVND (reference sequence). CDR3 length: 13 amino acids. This chain's CDR3 is CASTFGGFNEQFF. For the CDR3, the DNA is TGTGCCAGTACCTTCGGGGGATTTAATGAGCAGTTCTTC.

The chain has TRBV28 and TRBJ1-2, with TRBD1 as a possible D gene (5 bases). V lost 1 base, J lost 8 bases, and 14 bases lay in between. Germline V gives CDR1 MDHEN, CDR2 SYDVKM. This CDR3 has 14 amino acids. CDR3: CASSLSGQGRGYTF. DNA for the CDR3: TGTGCCAGCAGTTTATCCGGGCAGGGCCGCGGCTACACCTTC.

This chain links TRBV19 with TRBJ2-7; the D gene is possibly TRBD2 (6 bases). The germline CDR1 and CDR2 sequences are LNHDA and SQIVND (reference sequence). V was pared by 6 bases and J by 3 bases, with 12 bases between. The CDR3 covers 13 residues. DNA for the CDR3: TGTGCCAGTAGCGTGGGGGAGGACTACGAGCAGTACTTC. This translates into CASSVGEDYEQYF.

The chain is built from TRBV5-5 and TRBJ2-5; a possible D gene is TRBD1 (5 bases). Germline CDR1 SGHKS, CDR2 YYEKEE (reference sequence). The CDR3 length is 13 residues. V dropped 6 bases and J dropped 4 bases, with 13 bases sitting between them. As DNA, the CDR3 is TGTGCCAGCAACCTAGGGCAGGGAGAGACCCAGTACTTC. Its protein product is CASNLGQGETQYF.

Comment on this clone: The same CDR3 is also encoded by other DNA sequences in this sample. This rearrangement joins TRBV12-3 or TRBV12-4 to TRBJ2-7, with TRBD1 as a possible D gene (5 bases). This CDR3 region has 13 residues. With 6 bases removed from V and 0 bases from J, the gap between germline ends came to 9 bases. CDR3 nucleotides: TGTGCCAGCAGCCGTGACAGCTCCTACGAGCAGTACTTC. It encodes CASSRDSSYEQYF.